This entry lists 4 T cell receptor beta chains sequenced from one sample in a study of blood T cell repertoires in COVID-19 (dated by TCRdb to 2020 to 2021). Library prep was done by the immunoSEQ multiplex PCR assay. This immuneACCESS table, as held by TCRdb, lists in-frame sequences with V and J called but not all clones. Of the missing ones, under half trace to an unresolved V gene in checked studies; the others have no known cause. In this sample the table shows 300,000 to 400,000 clones, 85% to 90% of which occur a single time. The ten largest clones take up about 7% of the sample. Sequencing was done on a sample of peripheral blood. These receptors all stem from a woman in her 70s with COVID-19, enrolled during active disease.

J is TRBJ2-7 and V is TRBV19; D perhaps matches TRBD1 (5 bases). V was trimmed by 5 bases and J by 4 bases, leaving 15 bases between them. Germline V lookup: CDR1 LNHDA, CDR2 SQIVND (reference sequence). CDR3 length: 14 residues. CDR3 nucleotide sequence: TGTGCCAGTAGTTACGTGGACAACCAGTACGAGCAGTACTTC. Translating it yields CASSYVDNQYEQYF.

The chain is built from TRBV5-4 and TRBJ1-2, with TRBD1 matching over 10 bases. This CDR3 region has 16 residues. Germline V gene lookup returns CDR1 SGHNT and CDR2 YYREEE (reference sequence). The V and J ends lost 3 bases and 2 bases, in that order; junction bases with no gene match: 7. DNA for the CDR3: TGTGCCAGCAGCTCGGGGACAGGGGAGTCGAACTATGGCTACACCTTC. Encoded protein: CASSSGTGESNYGYTF.

This clone was detected only once. V is TRBV30 and J is TRBJ1-2; D is perhaps TRBD1 (5 bases). Trimming left V 3 bases short and J 3 bases short, with 14 bases between. The CDR3 has 14 amino acids. Germline loops: CDR1 GTSNPN, CDR2 SVGIG (reference sequence). This CDR3 reads CAWSPGLSYYGYTF. As DNA, the CDR3 is TGTGCCTGGAGCCCAGGGCTTAGTTACTATGGCTACACCTTC.

The CDR3 bases are TGTGCCTGGAGTGTAAGACAGGGGAACACTGAAGCTTTCTTT. This translates into CAWSVRQGNTEAFF. The rearrangement joins TRBV30 to TRBJ1-1; TRBD1 matches 7 bases. V dropped 0 bases and J dropped 1; count of bases not matched to a gene: 2. Germline values: CDR1 GTSNPN, CDR2 SVGIG (reference sequence). The length of the CDR3 is 14 residues.